This TCR beta chain was recorded in a study of post-analysis software for immune sequencing data. Unique-molecular-identifier-tagged TCR beta cDNA libraries were used. Input amounts of about 0.85 to 11 million T cells were used. These gave some 500,000 cDNA molecules, so each molecule approximated one T cell. TCRdb independently ran MiXCR on the PCR reads; one entry per CDR3 protein. This sample has fewer than 600,000 distinct CDR3 sequences, with nearly 45% found just once. Study-level results: Strong co-clustering by F measure linked samples that shared a preparation batch. Controls' normalized Chao1 diversity significantly exceeded that of multiple sclerosis patients. Higher frequency in patients than in controls was seen for roughly five TRBV segments, with TRBV5-6, TRBV5-1 and TRBV20-1 among them.

This clonotype was seen a handful of times. The antigen remains undetermined. The CDR3 has 17 amino acids. Trimming removed 0 bases from V and 5 bases from J; junction bases left unmatched: 13. CDR1 is MGHDK and CDR2 is SYGVNS in the germline V gene. The chain employs TRBV25-1 and TRBJ2-7, with 7 bases identical to TRBD2. This TCR was recovered from a girl between 5 and 17 years old with multiple sclerosis. The specimen sequenced was blood. Here the CDR3 DNA reads TGTGCCAGCAGTGAATATAGCCTCGGACTAGGCGGCCACGAGCAGTACTTC. Its protein is CASSEYSLGLGGHEQYF.